These 24 T cell receptor beta chains share one sample of origin, sequenced in a study of blood T cell repertoires in COVID-19. Some clones are missing from TCRdb's copy, which holds only in-frame ones; the method was immunoSEQ multiplex PCR. This sample has around 300,000 clones, with about 85% found just once. Sample: peripheral blood. The receptors were gathered from a man aged 18 to 30 with active or convalescent COVID-19.

The V and J genes are TRBV5-1 and TRBJ1-3; tentatively, D is TRBD1 (6 bases). Trimming shortened V by 0 bases and J by 2 bases, and 12 bases separated the two germline ends. The CDR3 is 16 residues long. Germline V gene data show CDR1 as SGHRS and CDR2 as YFSETQ. This chain's CDR3 is CASSLASGAPGNTIYF. For the CDR3, the DNA is TGCGCCAGCAGCTTGGCTTCAGGGGCGCCTGGAAACACCATATATTTT.

The chain carries TRBV11-2 and TRBJ2-5; D is perhaps TRBD2 (7 bases). Germline V gives CDR1 SGHAT, CDR2 FQNNGV. CDR3 size: 15 residues. V was shortened by 2 bases and J by 8 bases, with 18 bases between the two germline ends. CDR3 in amino acids: CASSLQGRGITTQYF. Written as DNA, the CDR3 is TGTGCCAGCAGCTTACAGGGGAGGGGGATCACTACCCAGTACTTC.

V and J are TRBV5-1 and TRBJ1-4, with 12 bases that match TRBD1. Trimming removed 4 bases from V and 6 bases from J; junction bases left unmatched: 1. Looked up from germline, CDR1 is SGHRS and CDR2 is YFSETQ. The CDR3 has 14 amino acids. CDR3 coding DNA: TGCGCCAGCAGCAGGGACAGGGGGCATGAAAAACTGTTTTTT. Translated: CASSRDRGHEKLFF. The full variable domain, with the rest looked up from reference TRBV5-1 and TRBJ1-4, is KAGVTQTPRYLIKTRGQQVTLSCSPISGHRSVSWYQQTPGQGLQFLFEYFSETQRNKGNFPGRFSGRQFSNSRSEMNVSTLELGDSALYLCASSRDRGHEKLFFGSGTQLSVL.

This clone has more than one count but fewer than ten. The chain employs TRBV18 and TRBJ1-3; D not certain. This CDR3 is 14 amino acids long. V was trimmed by 2 bases and J by 0 bases, leaving 5 bases between them. Germline CDR1 is KGHSH and CDR2 is LQKENI. The CDR3 loop reads CASSPDNSGNTIYF. Here the CDR3 DNA reads TGTGCCAGCTCACCAGACAACTCTGGAAACACCATATATTTT. Full variable domain (remainder filled in from reference TRBV18 and TRBJ1-3): NAGVMQNPRHLVRRRGQEARLRCSPMKGHSHVYWYRQLPEEGLKFMVYLQKENIIDESGMPKERFSAEFPKEGPSILRIQQVVRGDSAAYFCASSPDNSGNTIYFGEGSWLTVV.

This chain joins TRBV6-5 and TRBJ2-7; 7 bases are shared with TRBD1. Trimming removed 0 bases from V and 2 bases from J; junction bases left unmatched: 4. Looked up from germline, CDR1 is MNHEY and CDR2 is SVGAGI. The length of the CDR3 is 15 residues. CDR3 loop: CASSYSRQGPYEQYF. In nucleotides, the CDR3 is TGTGCCAGCAGTTACTCTCGACAGGGCCCCTACGAGCAGTACTTC.

The rearrangement uses TRBV4-2 and TRBJ2-6; 8 bases are a match to TRBD2. Trimming took 4 bases from V and 0 from J; bases not matched to a gene: 17. CDR3 size: 21 residues. The V gene's germline CDR1 is LGHNA and CDR2 YNFKEQ. CDR3 DNA sequence: TGTGCCAGCAGCCTCACTCCAACAACCGGACTAGCCAACTCTGGGGCCAACGTCCTGACTTTC. Protein product: CASSLTPTTGLANSGANVLTF.

This rearrangement joins TRBV13 to TRBJ1-1; 7 nucleotides agree with TRBD1. The germline gives CDR1 PRHDT, CDR2 FYEKMQ (reference sequence). The CDR3 runs 17 residues. The V and J ends lost 1 base and 4 bases, in that order; junction bases with no gene match: 12. CDR3 loop: CASSLDPGGKQVTEAFF. The CDR3 nucleotides read TGTGCCAGCAGCTTAGATCCAGGGGGAAAGCAGGTCACTGAAGCTTTCTTT.

This chain uses TRBV28 with TRBJ1-4; D remains unclear. This CDR3 has 15 residues. Germline-derived CDR1 and CDR2 are MDHEN and SYDVKM. Trimming removed 3 bases from V and 9 bases from J, with 17 bases in between. CDR3 DNA sequence: TGTGCCAGCAGTTTGGGGAGAACGGGGATAAAAAAACTGTTTTTT. It encodes CASSLGRTGIKKLFF. Using reference TRBV28 and TRBJ1-4 for the parts outside the CDR3, the full variable domain is DVKVTQSSRYLVKRTGEKVFLECVQDMDHENMFWYRQDPGLGLRLIYFSYDVKMKEKGDIPEGYSVSREKKERFSLILESASTNQTSMYLCASSLGRTGIKKLFFGSGTQLSVL.

This chain joins TRBV18 and TRBJ2-1, with 10 bases fitting TRBD2. The CDR3 runs to 15 residues. Germline V gives CDR1 KGHSH, CDR2 LQKENI. Unmatched junction bases numbered 3, after V lost 3 bases and J lost 4 bases. The CDR3 region is CASSPLAGGYNEQFF. DNA of the CDR3: TGTGCCAGCTCACCTTTAGCGGGAGGATACAATGAGCAGTTCTTC. The full variable domain, in which reference TRBV18 and TRBJ2-1 provide the parts outside the CDR3, is NAGVMQNPRHLVRRRGQEARLRCSPMKGHSHVYWYRQLPEEGLKFMVYLQKENIIDESGMPKERFSAEFPKEGPSILRIQQVVRGDSAAYFCASSPLAGGYNEQFFGPGTRLTVL.

The chain carries TRBV28 and TRBJ2-4; tentative D call: TRBD1 (6 bases). Between the trimmed V and J ends, which lost 1 base and 2 bases, there was a span of 12 bases. From germline, CDR1 is MDHEN and CDR2 SYDVKM. This CDR3 has 16 residues. CDR3 loop: CASSLYTGSTKNIQYF. The DNA of the CDR3 is TGTGCCAGCAGTTTATATACAGGGAGTACCAAAAACATTCAGTACTTC.

The rearrangement links TRBV6-5 to TRBJ2-7; D call uncertain. The CDR3 spans 12 residues. Germline V CDR1 and CDR2: MNHEY, SVGAGI. The V and J ends lost 4 bases and 3 bases respectively, with 7 bases between them. The CDR3 DNA is TGTGCCAGCAGTTCCGGTTACTACGAGCAGTACTTC. Translated: CASSSGYYEQYF.

The V gene is TRBV6-5, the J gene TRBJ1-3, with 9 nucleotides matching TRBD1. Germline V gene lookup returns CDR1 MNHEY and CDR2 SVGAGI. The CDR3 loop spans 15 amino acids. The trim removed 5 bases at V and 2 bases at J, leaving 4 bases unmatched. The CDR3 sequence is CASSNGQGTGNTIYF. Here the CDR3 DNA reads TGTGCCAGCAGTAATGGACAGGGGACTGGAAACACCATATATTTT.

This clone was observed a single time. The CDR3 region is CASGSDYEQYF. CDR3 DNA sequence: TGTGCCTCGGGGTCAGACTACGAGCAGTACTTC. The rearrangement uses TRBV5-6 and TRBJ2-7, with D maybe TRBD2 (5 bases). Between the trimmed V and J ends, which lost 10 bases and 3 bases, there was a span of 11 bases. Looked up from germline, CDR1 is SGHDT and CDR2 is YYEEEE. The CDR3 has 11 residues.

The V gene is TRBV4-3, the J gene TRBJ2-7; TRBD1 agrees at 9 bases. V shed 4 bases and J 2 bases; nucleotides not matched to a gene: 6. The CDR3 consists of 15 residues. Germline V gene lookup returns CDR1 LGHNA and CDR2 YSLEER. This CDR3 reads CASSPADRGPYEQYF. The CDR3 DNA is TGCGCCAGCAGCCCCGCGGACAGGGGCCCCTACGAGCAGTACTTC.

The chain joins TRBV15 to TRBJ2-1, with 7 bases identical to TRBD2. The J segment lost 3 bases and the V segment lost 3 bases, leaving 5 bases of the junction unmatched. Per germline, CDR1 LNHNV and CDR2 YYDKDF (reference sequence). The CDR3 totals 15 residues. The CDR3 loop reads CATSSLAGVYNEQFF. CDR3 bases: TGTGCCACCAGCAGTCTTGCGGGGGTCTACAATGAGCAGTTCTTC.

The rearrangement joins TRBV5-8 to TRBJ2-1, with TRBD1 matching 7 bases. Germline assignment: CDR1 SGHTS and CDR2 YDEGEE. The CDR3 runs 15 residues. Trimming at V came to 6 bases and at J to 3 bases, leaving 9 bases not matched to a gene. The CDR3 DNA reads TGTGCCAGCACCTGGGACAGAGAAATCTACAATGAGCAGTTCTTC. This gives the protein CASTWDREIYNEQFF.

The chain joins TRBV12-5 to TRBJ2-3; 13 nucleotides agree with TRBD2. This CDR3 is 17 amino acids long. Germline V gives CDR1 LGHNT, CDR2 FRNRAP. The trim removed 2 bases at V and 6 bases at J, leaving 8 bases unmatched. CDR3 coding DNA: TGTGCTAGTGGTTTGCAGGGACTAGCGGGGTTAAGGGATACGCAGTATTTT. Its protein is CASGLQGLAGLRDTQYF. The entire variable domain, with the rest obtained from reference TRBV12-5 and TRBJ2-3, is as follows: DARVTQTPRHKVTEMGQEVTMRCQPILGHNTVFWYRQTMMQGLELLAYFRNRAPLDDSGMPKDRFSAEMPDATLATLKIQPSEPRDSAVYFCASGLQGLAGLRDTQYFGPGTRLTVL.

The chain uses TRBV27 and TRBJ2-1; the D gene is possibly TRBD2 (6 bases). Germline-derived CDR1 and CDR2 are MNHEY and SMNVEV (reference sequence). CDR3 length equals 13 residues. V lost 7 bases and J 7 bases, leaving 14 bases between the germline ends. The DNA of the CDR3 is TGTGCCAGCATCGGTGGGGGGTGGAATGAGCAGTTCTTC. Its protein product is CASIGGGWNEQFF.

In its sample, this clone was seen many times. This CDR3 is CATSDPDSGANVLTF. CDR3 sequence (DNA): TGTGCCACCAGTGACCCAGACTCTGGGGCCAACGTCCTGACTTTC. The chain combines TRBV24-1 with TRBJ2-6; D remains unclear. This CDR3 region has 15 residues. Germline V gene data show CDR1 as KGHDR and CDR2 as SFDVKD. Deletions cut 4 bases from V and 0 bases from J, with 6 bases between.

The genes are TRBV19 and TRBJ2-5, with 9 bases aligning to TRBD2. V was pared by 7 bases and J by 1 base, with 10 bases of the junction left unmatched. The CDR3 is 16 residues long. Germline V CDR1 and CDR2: LNHDA, SQIVND (reference sequence). The CDR3 spells CASTRRASGVQETQYF. The CDR3 DNA reads as TGTGCCAGTACCCGGCGGGCTAGCGGGGTCCAAGAGACCCAGTACTTC.

The chain joins TRBV7-2 to TRBJ2-2, with TRBD2 identical over 7 bases. V was pared by 2 bases and J by 3 bases, with 6 bases of the junction left unmatched. CDR3 size: 16 residues. Germline CDR1 is SGHTA and CDR2 is FQGNSA. The CDR3 reads CASSLRSSGDTGELFF. In nucleotides, the CDR3 is TGTGCCAGCAGCTTAAGGTCGAGCGGGGACACCGGGGAGCTGTTTTTT.

The chain uses TRBV5-6 and TRBJ1-1; maybe TRBD1 (6 bases). The V end was cut by 5 bases, the J end by 2 bases, with 16 bases between. The CDR3 is 15 residues long. Germline V gene sequence: CDR1 SGHDT, CDR2 YYEEEE. The CDR3 DNA follows: TGTGCCAGCAGTTCGTCCAGGGGCTTTAACACTGAAGCTTTCTTT. This gives the protein CASSSSRGFNTEAFF. The full variable domain, in which reference TRBV5-6 and TRBJ1-1 provide the parts outside the CDR3, is DAGVTQSPTHLIKTRGQQVTLRCSPKSGHDTVSWYQQALGQGPQFIFQYYEEEERQRGNFPDRFSGHQFPNYSSELNVNALLLGDSALYLCASSSSRGFNTEAFFGQGTRLTVV.

CDR3 coding DNA: TGTGCCAGCAGCTTGGAGGTAGGGACAGGGGTCCTCAATGAGCAGTTCTTC. Translated, it gives CASSLEVGTGVLNEQFF. J is TRBJ2-1 and V is TRBV5-6; TRBD1 matches 10 bases. The germline V gene encodes CDR1 SGHDT and CDR2 YYEEEE. V lost 0 bases to trimming and J lost 6 bases; unmatched junction nucleotides: 9. This CDR3 is built from 17 residues.

The chain is built from TRBV5-1 and TRBJ1-6; D possibly corresponds to TRBD1 (6 bases). Trimming took 4 bases from V and 7 from J, leaving 12 bases between them. Germline V gene lookup returns CDR1 SGHRS and CDR2 YFSETQ. The CDR3 loop spans 14 amino acids. The CDR3 region is CASSGGRDNSPLHF. The CDR3 DNA is TGCGCCAGCAGCGGGGGCAGGGACAATTCACCCCTCCACTTT.